The rows below give T cell receptor beta chains drawn from one sample of a study of T cell responses to AZD1222 COVID-19 vaccine. Here immunoSEQ multiplex PCR was the method, and the copy in TCRdb shows in-frame clones only, minus some. The sample consists of more than 140,000 clones, roughly 90% of them appearing once. The specimen was peripheral blood, collected on day 0 of AZD1222 vaccination. The receptors here all came from an adult in good health. Each CDR3 is given with its conserved first and last residue. Fields, in order: J gene, D gene, V gene, CDR3 protein, CDR3 DNA. A D gene is named only where the DNA matches it firmly.

j_gene: TRBJ1-1; d_gene: NA; v_gene: TRBV19; CDR3aa: CAAKGRDISTEAFF; CDR3nt: TGTGCCGCCAAAGGACGGGACATAAGCACTGAAGCTTTCTTT
j_gene: TRBJ1-3; d_gene: NA; v_gene: TRBV2; CDR3aa: CASRKRQAGGNTIYF; CDR3nt: TGTGCCAGCAGGAAACGACAGGCGGGGGGAAACACCATATATTTT
j_gene: TRBJ2-1; d_gene: NA; v_gene: TRBV7-9; CDR3aa: CASSLAPGYHEQFF; CDR3nt: TGTGCCAGCAGCTTAGCTCCGGGCTACCATGAGCAGTTCTTC
j_gene: TRBJ2-1; d_gene: TRBD2; v_gene: TRBV7-2; CDR3aa: CASSLGGRATYNEQFF; CDR3nt: TGTGCCAGCAGCTTAGGCGGGAGGGCCACCTACAATGAGCAGTTCTTC
j_gene: TRBJ2-1; d_gene: NA; v_gene: TRBV19; CDR3aa: CASSISVTRGNEQFF; CDR3nt: TGTGCCAGTAGTATTTCAGTAACAAGAGGCAATGAGCAGTTCTTC
j_gene: TRBJ1-1; d_gene: TRBD1; v_gene: TRBV5-1; CDR3aa: CASSAGQGKEAFF; CDR3nt: TGCGCCAGCAGCGCCGGACAGGGGAAAGAAGCTTTCTTT
j_gene: TRBJ2-1; d_gene: NA; v_gene: TRBV7-3; CDR3aa: CASSSTPDFYNEQFF; CDR3nt: TGTGCCAGCAGCTCCACCCCGGACTTCTACAATGAGCAGTTCTTC
j_gene: TRBJ2-1; d_gene: NA; v_gene: TRBV28; CDR3aa: CASTVSRRQHNEQFF; CDR3nt: TGTGCCAGCACCGTCTCCCGGAGACAGCACAATGAGCAGTTCTTC
j_gene: TRBJ1-5; d_gene: TRBD1; v_gene: TRBV6-5; CDR3aa: CAAGGTGYNQPQHF; CDR3nt: TGTGCCGCTGGGGGGACAGGGTACAATCAGCCCCAGCATTTT
j_gene: TRBJ1-1; d_gene: NA; v_gene: TRBV6-6; CDR3aa: CASSTDPEAFF; CDR3nt: TGTGCCAGCTCCACGGACCCTGAAGCTTTCTTT
j_gene: TRBJ2-2; d_gene: NA; v_gene: TRBV11-1; CDR3aa: CASTPYGSGELFF; CDR3nt: TGTGCCAGCACCCCGTACGGGAGCGGGGAGCTGTTTTTT
j_gene: TRBJ2-5; d_gene: NA; v_gene: TRBV7-2; CDR3aa: CASSLYGGGPWETQYF; CDR3nt: TGTGCCAGCAGCTTGTATGGGGGGGGGCCTTGGGAGACCCAGTACTTC
j_gene: TRBJ2-1; d_gene: NA; v_gene: TRBV7-9; CDR3aa: CASSLQGGSYNEQFF; CDR3nt: TGTGCCAGCAGCCTCCAGGGAGGCTCCTACAATGAGCAGTTCTTC
j_gene: TRBJ2-3; d_gene: NA; v_gene: TRBV27; CDR3aa: CASSLVPLLGSDTQYF; CDR3nt: TGTGCCAGCAGTTTAGTCCCTCTTCTAGGTTCAGATACGCAGTATTTT